Included here is one TCR beta chain sequence, with context. The target antigen is unknown. Libraries of TCR beta chains were produced by 5' RACE (UMI-labeled). TCRdb reprocessed the 5' RACE reads; each CDR3 protein has one entry and no DNA is given. The sample yields almost 9,500 distinct CDR3 sequences, of which the top ten take up less than 25%. The CDR3 consists of 13 residues. Per germline, CDR1 SGHTA and CDR2 FQGNSA. These data originate in a study of human CD8 memory T cell subsets. Study results and limitations: Chao1 estimates hinted that stem-like memory T cells outstripped precursor exhausted T cells in diversity. Few clonotypes were shared between stem-like memory and precursor exhausted T cells.

Sequenced material: CD8+ T cells from PBMCs. The genes are TRBV7-2 and TRBJ2-7. This receptor was obtained from a human donor in good health. The CDR3 protein is CASSLGPNYEQYF.